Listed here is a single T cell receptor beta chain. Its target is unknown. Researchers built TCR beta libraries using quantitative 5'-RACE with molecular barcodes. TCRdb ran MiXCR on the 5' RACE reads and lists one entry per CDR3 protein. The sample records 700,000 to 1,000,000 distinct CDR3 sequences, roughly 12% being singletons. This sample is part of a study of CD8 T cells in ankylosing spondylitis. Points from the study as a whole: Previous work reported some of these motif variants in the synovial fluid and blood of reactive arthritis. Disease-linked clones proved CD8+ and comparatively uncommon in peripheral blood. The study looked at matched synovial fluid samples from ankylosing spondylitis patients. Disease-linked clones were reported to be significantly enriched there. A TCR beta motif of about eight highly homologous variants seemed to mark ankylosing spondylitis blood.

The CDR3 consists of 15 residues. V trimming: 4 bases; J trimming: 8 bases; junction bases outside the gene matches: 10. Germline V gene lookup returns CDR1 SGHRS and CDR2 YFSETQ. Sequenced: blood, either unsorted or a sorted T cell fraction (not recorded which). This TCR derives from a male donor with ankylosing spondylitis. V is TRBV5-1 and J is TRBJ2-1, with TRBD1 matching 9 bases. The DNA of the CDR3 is TGCGCCAGCAGCATCCAGGGACAGGGCCGGGATGAGCAGTTCTTC. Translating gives CASSIQGQGRDEQFF.